This TCR beta chain is from a study of cytomegalovirus exposure and HLA in healthy donors. Overall study findings and caveats: Common viral pathogens seemed, in a later analysis, to connect with several of the most significant clusters. The authors reported that TCR beta sequences could predict HLA-A and HLA-B alleles. These predictions were accurate for most subjects in the first cohort.

As to this clone: Its matching antigen is unknown. At the DNA level, this CDR3 is encoded by other sequences in the same sample as well.

The germline V gene encodes CDR1 SGDLS and CDR2 YYNGEE. V was clipped by 2 bases and J by 5 bases; unmatched bases: 2. The CDR3 consists of 14 residues. Both 60 Vbeta primers and 13 Jbeta primers went into the PCR. Using immunoSEQ multiplex PCR, the repertoire was profiled, and TCRdb retains in-frame clones only, with some absent. This table has fewer than 200,000 clones, about three quarters appearing once. Sequences were obtained from PBMCs. J is TRBJ2-1 and V is TRBV9; 9 positions match TRBD2. This TCR was recovered from a female donor in good health and CMV-seronegative. This CDR3 reads CASSVTSGHNEQFF. In nucleotides, the CDR3 is TGTGCCAGCAGCGTGACTAGCGGTCACAATGAGCAGTTCTTC.